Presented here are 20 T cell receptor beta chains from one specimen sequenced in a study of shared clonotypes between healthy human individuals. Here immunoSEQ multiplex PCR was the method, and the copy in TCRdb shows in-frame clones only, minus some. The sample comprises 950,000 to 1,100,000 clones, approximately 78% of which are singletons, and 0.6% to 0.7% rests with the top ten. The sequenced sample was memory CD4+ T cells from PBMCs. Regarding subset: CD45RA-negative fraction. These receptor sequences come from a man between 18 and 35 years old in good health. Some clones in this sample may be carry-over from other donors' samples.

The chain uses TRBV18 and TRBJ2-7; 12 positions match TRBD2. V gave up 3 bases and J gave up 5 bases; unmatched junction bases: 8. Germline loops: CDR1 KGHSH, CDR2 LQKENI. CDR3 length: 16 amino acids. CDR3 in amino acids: CASSPVLAGGGDEQYF. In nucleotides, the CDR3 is TGTGCCAGCTCACCCGTGCTAGCGGGAGGGGGCGACGAGCAGTACTTC.

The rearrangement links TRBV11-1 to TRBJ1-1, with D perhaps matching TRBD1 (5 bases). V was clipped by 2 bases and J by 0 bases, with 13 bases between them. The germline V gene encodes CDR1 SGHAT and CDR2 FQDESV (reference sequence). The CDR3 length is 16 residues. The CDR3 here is CASSLTGIGLNTEAFF. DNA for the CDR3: TGTGCCAGCAGCTTAACAGGAATTGGATTGAACACTGAAGCTTTCTTT.

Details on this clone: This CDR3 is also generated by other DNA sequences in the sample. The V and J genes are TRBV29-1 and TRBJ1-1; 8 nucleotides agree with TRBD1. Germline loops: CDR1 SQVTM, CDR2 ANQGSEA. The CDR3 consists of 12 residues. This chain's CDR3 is CSSDRGNTEAFF. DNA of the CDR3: TGCAGTTCCGACAGGGGGAACACTGAAGCTTTCTTT.

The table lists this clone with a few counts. The CDR3 DNA follows: TGCGCCAGCAGCCAAGGGGGAGGGGCGATAGGTACAGATACGCAGTATTTT. Protein: CASSQGGGAIGTDTQYF. V is TRBV4-1 and J is TRBJ2-3; 7 bases fit TRBD2. The J segment lost 3 bases and the V segment lost 1 base, leaving 10 bases of the junction unmatched. CDR3 size: 17 residues. Germline CDR1 MGHRA, CDR2 YSYEKL.

The CDR3 is CASGSNRGSASFTEAFF. The CDR3 coding sequence is TGTGCTAGTGGTTCAAACAGGGGATCGGCCTCCTTCACTGAAGCTTTCTTT. This chain joins TRBV12-5 and TRBJ1-1; TRBD1 aligns across 7 bases. CDR1 is LGHNT, CDR2 FRNRAP, per germline. The CDR3 runs to 17 residues. The V and J ends lost 4 bases and 4 bases, in that order; junction bases with no gene match: 15.

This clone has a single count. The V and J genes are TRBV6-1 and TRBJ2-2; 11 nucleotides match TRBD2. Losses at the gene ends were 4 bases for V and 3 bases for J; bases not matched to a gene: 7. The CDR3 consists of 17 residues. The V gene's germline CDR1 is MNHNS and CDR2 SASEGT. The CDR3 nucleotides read TGTGCCAGCAGTGGAACCAGGACTAGCGGGTACACCGGGGAGCTGTTTTTT. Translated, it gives CASSGTRTSGYTGELFF.

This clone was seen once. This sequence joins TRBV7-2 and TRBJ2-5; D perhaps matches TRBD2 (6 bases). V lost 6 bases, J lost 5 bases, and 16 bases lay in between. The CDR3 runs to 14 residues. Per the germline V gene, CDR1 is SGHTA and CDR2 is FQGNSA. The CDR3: CASRTGTGEETQYF. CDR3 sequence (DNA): TGTGCCAGCAGGACCGGGACTGGGGAGGAGACCCAGTACTTC.

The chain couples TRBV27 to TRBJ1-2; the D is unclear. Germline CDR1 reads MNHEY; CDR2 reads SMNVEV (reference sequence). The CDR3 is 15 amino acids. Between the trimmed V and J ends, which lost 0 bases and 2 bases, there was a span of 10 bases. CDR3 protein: CASSLSTVYNYGYTF. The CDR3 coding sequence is TGTGCCAGCAGTTTATCCACAGTGTACAACTATGGCTACACCTTC.

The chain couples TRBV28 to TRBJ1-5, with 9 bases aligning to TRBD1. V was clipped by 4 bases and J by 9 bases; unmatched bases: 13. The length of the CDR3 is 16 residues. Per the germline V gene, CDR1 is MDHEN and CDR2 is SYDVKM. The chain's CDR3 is CASSSVGDRGARPQHF. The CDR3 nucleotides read TGTGCCAGCAGTTCAGTTGGTGACAGGGGGGCACGGCCCCAGCATTTT. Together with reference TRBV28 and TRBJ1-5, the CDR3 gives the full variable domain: DVKVTQSSRYLVKRTGEKVFLECVQDMDHENMFWYRQDPGLGLRLIYFSYDVKMKEKGDIPEGYSVSREKKERFSLILESASTNQTSMYLCASSSVGDRGARPQHFGDGTRLSIL.

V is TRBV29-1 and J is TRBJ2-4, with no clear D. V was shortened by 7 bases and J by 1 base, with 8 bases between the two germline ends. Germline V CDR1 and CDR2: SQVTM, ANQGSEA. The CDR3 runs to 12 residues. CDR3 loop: CSALRAKNIQYF. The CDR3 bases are TGCAGCGCCCTTCGGGCCAAAAACATTCAGTACTTC.

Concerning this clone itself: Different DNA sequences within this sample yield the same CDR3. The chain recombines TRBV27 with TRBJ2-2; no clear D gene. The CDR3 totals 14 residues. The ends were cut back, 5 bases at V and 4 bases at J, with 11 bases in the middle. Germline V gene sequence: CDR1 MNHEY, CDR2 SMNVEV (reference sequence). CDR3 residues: CASSPGLATGELFF. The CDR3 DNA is TGTGCCAGCAGTCCCGGGCTTGCCACCGGGGAGCTGTTTTTT.

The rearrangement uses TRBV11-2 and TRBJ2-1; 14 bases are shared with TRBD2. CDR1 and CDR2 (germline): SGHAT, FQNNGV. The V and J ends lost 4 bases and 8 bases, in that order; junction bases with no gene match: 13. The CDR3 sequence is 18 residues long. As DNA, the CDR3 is TGTGCCAGCAGCTCCTACTCGGGACTAGCGGGAGCTGCCCATGAGCAGTTCTTC. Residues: CASSSYSGLAGAAHEQFF.

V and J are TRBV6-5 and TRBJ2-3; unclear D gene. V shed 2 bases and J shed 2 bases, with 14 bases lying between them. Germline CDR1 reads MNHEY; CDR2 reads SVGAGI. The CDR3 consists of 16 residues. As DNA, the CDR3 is TGTGCCAGCAGTTACCCGGGTGGTAAATCCACAGATACGCAGTATTTT. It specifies CASSYPGGKSTDTQYF.

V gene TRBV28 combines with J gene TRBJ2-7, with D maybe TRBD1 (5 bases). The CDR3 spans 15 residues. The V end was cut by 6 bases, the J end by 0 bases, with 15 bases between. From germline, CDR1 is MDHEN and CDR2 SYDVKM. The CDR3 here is CASSPQGKSSYEQYF. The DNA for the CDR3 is TGTGCCAGCAGCCCCCAGGGCAAAAGCTCCTACGAGCAGTACTTC.

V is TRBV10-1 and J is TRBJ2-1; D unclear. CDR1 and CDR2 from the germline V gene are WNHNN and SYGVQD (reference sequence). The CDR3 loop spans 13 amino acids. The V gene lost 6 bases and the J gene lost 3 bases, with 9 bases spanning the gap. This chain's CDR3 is CASSKDGYNEQFF. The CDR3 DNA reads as TGCGCCAGCAGCAAAGACGGCTACAATGAGCAGTTCTTC.

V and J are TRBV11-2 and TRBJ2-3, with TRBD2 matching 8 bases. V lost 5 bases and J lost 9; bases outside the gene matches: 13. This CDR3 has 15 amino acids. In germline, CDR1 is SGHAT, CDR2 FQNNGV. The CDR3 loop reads CASSPPPWTSPTQYF. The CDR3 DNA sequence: TGTGCCAGCAGCCCTCCCCCTTGGACTAGCCCAACGCAGTATTTT.

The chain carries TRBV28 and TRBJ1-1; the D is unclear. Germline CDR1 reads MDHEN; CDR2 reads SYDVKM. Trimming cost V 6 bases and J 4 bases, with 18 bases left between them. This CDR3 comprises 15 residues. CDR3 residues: CASSSPRGQFTEAFF. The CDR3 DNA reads TGTGCCAGCAGCTCCCCCCGCGGGCAATTCACTGAAGCTTTCTTT.

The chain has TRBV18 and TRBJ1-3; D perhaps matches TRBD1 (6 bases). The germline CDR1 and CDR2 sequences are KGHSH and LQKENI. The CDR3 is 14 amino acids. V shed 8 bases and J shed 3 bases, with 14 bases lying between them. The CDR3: CASRRGLDGNTIYF. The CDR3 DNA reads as TGTGCCAGCCGACGGGGGCTGGATGGAAACACCATATATTTT.

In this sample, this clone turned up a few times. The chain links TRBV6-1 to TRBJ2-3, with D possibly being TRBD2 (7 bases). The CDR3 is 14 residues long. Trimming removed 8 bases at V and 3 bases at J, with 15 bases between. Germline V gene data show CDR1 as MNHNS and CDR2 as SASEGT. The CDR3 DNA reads TGTGCCAGCCATGAGGGGGGGGCGACAGATACGCAGTATTTT. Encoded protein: CASHEGGATDTQYF.

This CDR3 reads CARSFLAGGKGDTQYF. In nucleotides, the CDR3 is TGTGCCAGAAGCTTTCTAGCGGGAGGGAAAGGAGATACGCAGTATTTT. The J gene is TRBJ2-3, the V gene TRBV5-3, with 12 nucleotides matching TRBD2. TRBV5-3 falls under the ORF class, with uncertain function. The CDR3 is 16 amino acids. Trimming took 2 bases from V and 5 from J; bases not matched to a gene: 6.